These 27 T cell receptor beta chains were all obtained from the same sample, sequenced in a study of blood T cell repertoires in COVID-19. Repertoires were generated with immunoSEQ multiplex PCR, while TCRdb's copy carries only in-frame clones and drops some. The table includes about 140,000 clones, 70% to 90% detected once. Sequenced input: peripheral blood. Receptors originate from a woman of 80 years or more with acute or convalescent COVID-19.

CDR3 DNA sequence: TGTGCCAGCAGTTATTATTTCTCAGGACAGGGAAGGACGAACACTGAAGCTTTCTTT. It yields the protein CASSYYFSGQGRTNTEAFF. This chain connects TRBV6-2 or TRBV6-3 to TRBJ1-1; the match to TRBD1 covers 8 bases. Germline V gene sequence: CDR1 MNHEY, CDR2 SVGEGT. This CDR3 is built from 19 residues. The V and J ends lost 3 bases and 1 base, in that order; junction bases with no gene match: 16.

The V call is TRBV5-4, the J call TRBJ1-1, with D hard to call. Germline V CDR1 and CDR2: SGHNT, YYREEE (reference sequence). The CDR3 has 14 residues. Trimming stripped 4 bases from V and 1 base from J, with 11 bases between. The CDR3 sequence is CASSEVGRNTEAFF. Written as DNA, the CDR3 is TGTGCCAGCAGCGAAGTTGGGCGGAACACTGAAGCTTTCTTT.

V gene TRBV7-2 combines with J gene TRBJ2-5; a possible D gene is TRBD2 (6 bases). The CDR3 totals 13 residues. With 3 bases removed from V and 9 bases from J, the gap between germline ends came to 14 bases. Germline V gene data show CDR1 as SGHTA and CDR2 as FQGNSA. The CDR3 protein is CASSFSRESAQYF. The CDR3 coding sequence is TGTGCCAGCAGCTTCTCACGGGAGTCCGCCCAGTACTTC.

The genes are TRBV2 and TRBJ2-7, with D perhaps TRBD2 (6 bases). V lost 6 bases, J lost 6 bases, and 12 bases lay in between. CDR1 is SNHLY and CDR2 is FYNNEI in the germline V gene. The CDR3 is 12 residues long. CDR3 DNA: TGTGCCAGCAGGCCGTCCGGGGGCGAGCAGTACTTC. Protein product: CASRPSGGEQYF. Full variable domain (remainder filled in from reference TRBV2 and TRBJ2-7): EPEVTQTPSHQVTQMGQEVILRCVPISNHLYFYWYRQILGQKVEFLVSFYNNEISEKSEIFDDQFSVERPDGSNFTLKIRSTKLEDSAMYFCASRPSGGEQYFGPGTRLTVT.

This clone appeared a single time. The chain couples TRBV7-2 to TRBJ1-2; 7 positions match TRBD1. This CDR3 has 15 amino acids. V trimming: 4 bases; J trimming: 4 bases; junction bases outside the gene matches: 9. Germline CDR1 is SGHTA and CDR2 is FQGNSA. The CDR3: CASSSPGQAIYGYTF. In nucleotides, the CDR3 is TGTGCCAGCAGCTCCCCCGGACAGGCAATCTATGGCTACACCTTC.

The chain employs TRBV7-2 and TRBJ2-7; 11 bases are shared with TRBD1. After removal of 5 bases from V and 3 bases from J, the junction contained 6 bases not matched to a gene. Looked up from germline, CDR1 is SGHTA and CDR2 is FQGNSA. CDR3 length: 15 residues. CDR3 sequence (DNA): TGTGCCAGCAGCGAGGGGACAGGGGGGCTCTACGAGCAGTACTTC. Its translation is CASSEGTGGLYEQYF. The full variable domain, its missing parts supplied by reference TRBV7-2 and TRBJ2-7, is GAGVSQSPSNKVTEKGKDVELRCDPISGHTALYWYRQSLGQGLEFLIYFQGNSAPDKSGLPSDRFSAERTGGSVSTLTIQRTQQEDSAVYLCASSEGTGGLYEQYFGPGTRLTVT.

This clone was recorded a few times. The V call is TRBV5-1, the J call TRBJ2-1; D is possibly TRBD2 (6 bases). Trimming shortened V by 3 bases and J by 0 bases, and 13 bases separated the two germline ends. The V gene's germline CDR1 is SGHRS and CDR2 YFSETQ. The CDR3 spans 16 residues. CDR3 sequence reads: CASSSNAGSSYNEQFF. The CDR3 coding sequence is TGCGCCAGCAGCTCTAACGCGGGGAGCTCCTACAATGAGCAGTTCTTC.

The CDR3 DNA sequence: TGTGCCAGCAGCTTGACACACACTAACTATGGCTACACCTTC. It translates to CASSLTHTNYGYTF. V and J are TRBV7-2 and TRBJ1-2; D unclear. Between the trimmed V and J ends, which lost 3 bases and 0 bases, there was a span of 8 bases. The length of the CDR3 is 14 residues. Per germline, CDR1 SGHTA and CDR2 FQGNSA.

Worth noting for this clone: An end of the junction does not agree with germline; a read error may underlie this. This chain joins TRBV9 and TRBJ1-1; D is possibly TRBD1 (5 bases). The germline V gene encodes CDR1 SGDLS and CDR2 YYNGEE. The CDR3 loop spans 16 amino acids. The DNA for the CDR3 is TGTGCCCGCAGCGCCGGGGGGGTGGCCTTGGGGACTGAAGCTTTCTTT. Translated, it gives CARSAGGVALGTEAFF.

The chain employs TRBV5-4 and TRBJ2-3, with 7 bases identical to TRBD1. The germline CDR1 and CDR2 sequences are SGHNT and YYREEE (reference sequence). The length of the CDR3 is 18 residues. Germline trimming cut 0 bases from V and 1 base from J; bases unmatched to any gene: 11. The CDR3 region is CASSLGGGASPGTDTQYF. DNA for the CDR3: TGTGCCAGCAGCTTGGGAGGGGGCGCTTCCCCCGGCACAGATACGCAGTATTTT.

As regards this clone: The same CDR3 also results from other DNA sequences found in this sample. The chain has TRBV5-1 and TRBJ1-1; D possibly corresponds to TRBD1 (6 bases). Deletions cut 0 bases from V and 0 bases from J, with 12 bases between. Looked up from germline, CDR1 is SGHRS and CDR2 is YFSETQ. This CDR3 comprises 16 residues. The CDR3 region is CASSLGQGNMNTEAFF. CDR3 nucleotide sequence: TGCGCCAGCAGCTTGGGGCAGGGGAACATGAACACTGAAGCTTTCTTT.

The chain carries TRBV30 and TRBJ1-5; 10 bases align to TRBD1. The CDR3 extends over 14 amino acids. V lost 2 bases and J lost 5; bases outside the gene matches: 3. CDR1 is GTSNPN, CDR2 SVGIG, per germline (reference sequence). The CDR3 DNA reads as TGTGCCTGGAGTCCGACAGGGGGCTATCAGCCCCAGCATTTT. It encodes CAWSPTGGYQPQHF.

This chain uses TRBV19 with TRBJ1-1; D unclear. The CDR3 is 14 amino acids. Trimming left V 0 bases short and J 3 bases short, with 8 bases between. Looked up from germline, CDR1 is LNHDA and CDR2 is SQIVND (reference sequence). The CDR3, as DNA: TGTGCCAGTAGTATAGACCCAGGTGACACTGAAGCTTTCTTT. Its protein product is CASSIDPGDTEAFF.

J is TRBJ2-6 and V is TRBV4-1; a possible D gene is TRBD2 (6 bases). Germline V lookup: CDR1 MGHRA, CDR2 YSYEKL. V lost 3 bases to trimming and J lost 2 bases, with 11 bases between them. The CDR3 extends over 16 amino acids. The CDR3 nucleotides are TGCGCCAGCAGCCAGGTACGGAGGGCTGGGGCCAACGTCCTGACTTTC. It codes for CASSQVRRAGANVLTF.

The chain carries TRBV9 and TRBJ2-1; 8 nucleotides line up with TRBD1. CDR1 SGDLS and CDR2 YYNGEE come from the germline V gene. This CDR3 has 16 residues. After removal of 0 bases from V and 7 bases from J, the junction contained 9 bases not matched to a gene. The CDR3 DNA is TGTGCCAGCAGCGTAGACGCAGGGGGCGCTTATAATGAGCAGTTCTTC. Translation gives CASSVDAGGAYNEQFF.

CDR3 loop: CASSHPISGGARYNEQFF. CDR3 sequence (DNA): TGTGCCAGCAGCCATCCCATCTCTGGGGGGGCCAGGTACAATGAGCAGTTCTTC. The chain has TRBV3-1 (or the pseudogene TRBV3-2) and TRBJ2-1; a weak D match, TRBD2 (7 bases). CDR1 and CDR2 from the germline V gene are LGHDT and YNNKEL (reference sequence). The ends were cut back, 3 bases at V and 4 bases at J, with 22 bases in the middle. The CDR3 sequence is 18 residues long.

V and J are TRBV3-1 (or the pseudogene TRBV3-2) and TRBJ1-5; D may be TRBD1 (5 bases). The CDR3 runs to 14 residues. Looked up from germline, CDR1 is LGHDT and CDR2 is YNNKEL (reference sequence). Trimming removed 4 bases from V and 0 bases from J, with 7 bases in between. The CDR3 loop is CASSRGFSNQPQHF. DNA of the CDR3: TGTGCCAGCAGCCGGGGCTTTAGCAATCAGCCCCAGCATTTT.

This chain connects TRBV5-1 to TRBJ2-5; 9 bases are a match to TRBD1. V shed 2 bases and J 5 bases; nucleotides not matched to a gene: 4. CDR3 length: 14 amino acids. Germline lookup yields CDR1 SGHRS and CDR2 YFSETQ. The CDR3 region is CASSLGTGKETQYF. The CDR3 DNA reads TGCGCCAGCAGCTTAGGGACAGGGAAGGAGACCCAGTACTTC.

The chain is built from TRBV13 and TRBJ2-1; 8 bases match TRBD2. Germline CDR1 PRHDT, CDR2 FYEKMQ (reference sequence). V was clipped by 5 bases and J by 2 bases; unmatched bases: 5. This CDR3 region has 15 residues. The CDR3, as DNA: TGTGCCAGCAGCACACTAGCGGAGACCTACAATGAGCAGTTCTTC. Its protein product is CASSTLAETYNEQFF.

CDR3 coding DNA: TGTGCCAGCAGCTATAGCGCGGACGGGAAGACCCAGTACTTC. Translating gives CASSYSADGKTQYF. The rearrangement joins TRBV5-4 to TRBJ2-5; D might be TRBD2 (5 bases). V was clipped by 3 bases and J by 6 bases, with 15 bases between them. The CDR3 is 14 amino acids. The germline CDR1 and CDR2 sequences are SGHNT and YYREEE (reference sequence).

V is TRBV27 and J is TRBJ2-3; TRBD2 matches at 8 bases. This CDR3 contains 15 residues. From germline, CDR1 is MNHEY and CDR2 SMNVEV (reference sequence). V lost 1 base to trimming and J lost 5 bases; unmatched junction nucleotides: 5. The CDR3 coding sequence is TGTGCCAGCAGTTTATTCGGGGGGGCTGGAGATACGCAGTATTTT. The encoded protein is CASSLFGGAGDTQYF.

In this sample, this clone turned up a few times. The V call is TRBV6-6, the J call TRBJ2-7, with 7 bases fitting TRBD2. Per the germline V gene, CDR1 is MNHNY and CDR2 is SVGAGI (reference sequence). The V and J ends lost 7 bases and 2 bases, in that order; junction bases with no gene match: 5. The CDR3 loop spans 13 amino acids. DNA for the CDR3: TGTGCCAGCACTAGGGGAGGGCCCTACGAGCAGTACTTC. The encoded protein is CASTRGGPYEQYF.

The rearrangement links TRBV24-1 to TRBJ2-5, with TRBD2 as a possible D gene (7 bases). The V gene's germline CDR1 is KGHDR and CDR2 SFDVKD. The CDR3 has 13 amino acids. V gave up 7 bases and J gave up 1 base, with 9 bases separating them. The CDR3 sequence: CATSAGAQETQYF. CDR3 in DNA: TGTGCCACCAGCGCGGGGGCCCAAGAGACCCAGTACTTC.

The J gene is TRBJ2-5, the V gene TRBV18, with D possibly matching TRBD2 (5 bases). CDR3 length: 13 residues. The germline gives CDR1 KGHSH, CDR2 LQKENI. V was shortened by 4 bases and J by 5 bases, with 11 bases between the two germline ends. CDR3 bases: TGTGCCAGCTCACAAGGACTCGGGGAGACCCAGTACTTC. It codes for CASSQGLGETQYF.

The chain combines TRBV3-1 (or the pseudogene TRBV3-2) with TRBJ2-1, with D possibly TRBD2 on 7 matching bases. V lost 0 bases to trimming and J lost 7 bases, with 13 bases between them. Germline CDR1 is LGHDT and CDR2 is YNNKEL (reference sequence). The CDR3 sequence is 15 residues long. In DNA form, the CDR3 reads TGTGCCAGCAGCCAAGATTGGGAGGGGGAGAATGAGCAGTTCTTC. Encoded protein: CASSQDWEGENEQFF.

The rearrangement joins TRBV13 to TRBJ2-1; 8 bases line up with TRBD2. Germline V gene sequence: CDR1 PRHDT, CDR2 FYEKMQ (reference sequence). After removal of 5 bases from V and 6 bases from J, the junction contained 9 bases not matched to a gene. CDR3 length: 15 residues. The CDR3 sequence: CASSLRGLATNEQFF. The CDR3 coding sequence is TGTGCCAGCAGCCTCCGTGGACTAGCAACCAATGAGCAGTTCTTC.

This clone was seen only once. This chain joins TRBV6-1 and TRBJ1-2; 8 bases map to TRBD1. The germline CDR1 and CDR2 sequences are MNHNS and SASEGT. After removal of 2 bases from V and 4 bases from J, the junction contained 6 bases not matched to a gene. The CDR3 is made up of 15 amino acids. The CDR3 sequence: CASSETTGGAYGYTF. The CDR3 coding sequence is TGTGCCAGCAGTGAAACCACAGGGGGAGCCTATGGCTACACCTTC.